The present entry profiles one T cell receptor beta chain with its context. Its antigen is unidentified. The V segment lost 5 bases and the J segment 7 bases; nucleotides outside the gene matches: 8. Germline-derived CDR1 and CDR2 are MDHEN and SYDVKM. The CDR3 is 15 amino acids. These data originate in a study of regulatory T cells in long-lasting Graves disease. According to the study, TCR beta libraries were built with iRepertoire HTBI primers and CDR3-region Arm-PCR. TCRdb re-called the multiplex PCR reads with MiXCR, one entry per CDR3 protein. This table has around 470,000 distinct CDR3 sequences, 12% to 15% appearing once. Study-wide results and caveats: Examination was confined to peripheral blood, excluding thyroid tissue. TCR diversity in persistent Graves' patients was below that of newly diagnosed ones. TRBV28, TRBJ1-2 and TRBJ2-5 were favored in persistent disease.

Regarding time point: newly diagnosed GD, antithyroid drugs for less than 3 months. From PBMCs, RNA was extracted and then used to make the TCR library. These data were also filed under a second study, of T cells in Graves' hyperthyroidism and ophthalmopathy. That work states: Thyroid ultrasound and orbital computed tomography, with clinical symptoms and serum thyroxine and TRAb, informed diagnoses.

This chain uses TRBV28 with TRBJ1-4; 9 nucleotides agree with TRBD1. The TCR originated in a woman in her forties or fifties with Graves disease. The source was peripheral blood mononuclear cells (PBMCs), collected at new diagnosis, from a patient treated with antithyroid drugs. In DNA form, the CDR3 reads TGTGCCAGCAGTAAATTACAGGGGGCGGCTGAAAAACTGTTTTTT. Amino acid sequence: CASSKLQGAAEKLFF.